The 16 T cell receptor beta chains below were found in one sample sequenced in a study of blood T cell repertoires in COVID-19. The protocol was immunoSEQ multiplex PCR, while the TCRdb copy is restricted to in-frame clones and leaves out a portion. The table records under 250,000 clones, around nine tenths of them present only once. Sequenced input: peripheral blood. Receptors originate from a man aged 50 or older with COVID-19, enrolled during active disease.

The gene calls are TRBV5-4 and TRBJ2-3, with 11 bases that match TRBD1. The CDR3 consists of 16 residues. Trimming took 1 base from V and 6 from J; bases not matched to a gene: 7. CDR1 and CDR2 from the germline V gene are SGHNT and YYREEE (reference sequence). CDR3 sequence reads: CASSLTDRGPSDTQYF. The CDR3 region has the DNA TGTGCCAGCAGCTTGACGGACAGGGGGCCCTCGGATACGCAGTATTTT.

The rearrangement uses TRBV7-2 and TRBJ2-1; tentative D call: TRBD1 (6 bases). Between the trimmed V and J ends, which lost 1 base and 5 bases, there was a span of 15 bases. CDR1 is SGHTA, CDR2 FQGNSA, per germline. The CDR3 is 16 amino acids. CDR3 DNA sequence: TGTGCCAGCAGCTTAGAAGCGGCCGGGACACACAATGAGCAGTTCTTC. This sequence encodes CASSLEAAGTHNEQFF.

This chain links TRBV12-3 or TRBV12-4 with TRBJ1-2; the D is unclear. The CDR3 totals 13 residues. Trimming left V 6 bases short and J 7 bases short, with 15 bases between. The CDR3 coding sequence is TGTGCCAGCAGACCTAGAGAGAGCACTGGCTACACCTTC. Residues: CASRPRESTGYTF.

This chain uses TRBV19 with TRBJ2-2; 9 bases match TRBD1. CDR3 length: 16 amino acids. CDR1 is LNHDA, CDR2 SQIVND, per germline (reference sequence). Trimming cost V 5 bases and J 7 bases; bases outside gene matches: 11. The CDR3 sequence: CASSVTGTGLFGELFF. As DNA, the CDR3 is TGTGCCAGTAGTGTAACCGGGACAGGGTTATTCGGGGAGCTGTTTTTT.

V is TRBV18 and J is TRBJ2-7; D uncertain. The germline CDR1 and CDR2 sequences are KGHSH and LQKENI. Trimming removed 3 bases at V and 0 bases at J, with 12 bases between. The CDR3 has 15 residues. The CDR3 here is CASSPLLSSSYEQYF. The CDR3 bases are TGTGCCAGCTCACCGCTCTTATCGAGCTCCTACGAGCAGTACTTC.

This sequence joins TRBV10-3 and TRBJ2-7, with TRBD1 matching over 8 bases. Germline V lookup: CDR1 ENHRY, CDR2 SYGVKD. Trimming removed 7 bases from V and 4 bases from J; junction bases left unmatched: 6. This CDR3 is 13 amino acids long. The chain's CDR3 is CAIKGQENYEQYF. Written as DNA, the CDR3 is TGTGCCATCAAGGGACAGGAAAATTACGAGCAGTACTTC.

The V gene is TRBV12-3 or TRBV12-4, the J gene TRBJ1-1; TRBD1 is a possible D gene (5 bases). The CDR3 runs to 13 residues. V was clipped by 3 bases and J by 4 bases, with 9 bases between them. CDR3 sequence reads: CASSFSGSTEAFF. CDR3 in DNA: TGTGCCAGCAGTTTCTCAGGGTCCACTGAAGCTTTCTTT.

The J gene is TRBJ1-3, the V gene TRBV6-2 or TRBV6-3, with D possibly matching TRBD1 (6 bases). This CDR3 comprises 14 residues. Germline CDR1 MNHEY, CDR2 SVGEGT. V was pared by 2 bases and J by 2 bases, with 7 bases between. The CDR3: CASSYRDTGNTIYF. The CDR3 DNA reads TGTGCCAGCAGTTACCGGGACACTGGAAACACCATATATTTT.

V and J are TRBV6-5 and TRBJ1-2; the D is unclear. With 7 bases removed from V and 5 bases from J, the gap between germline ends came to 17 bases. The CDR3 sequence is 14 residues long. Germline loops: CDR1 MNHEY, CDR2 SVGAGI. The CDR3: CASKPSLGVYGYTF. The CDR3 DNA follows: TGTGCCAGCAAACCGTCACTCGGGGTATATGGCTACACCTTC.

This chain joins TRBV28 and TRBJ2-7, with 8 bases identical to TRBD2. V shed 5 bases and J 3 bases; nucleotides not matched to a gene: 3. The CDR3 is made up of 13 amino acids. Germline V CDR1 and CDR2: MDHEN, SYDVKM. As DNA, the CDR3 is TGTGCCAGCAGTAGAAGCGGGGGCTACGAGCAGTACTTC. Residues: CASSRSGGYEQYF.

The rearrangement uses TRBV7-2 and TRBJ2-3, with a tentative D call TRBD2 (6 bases). The CDR3 has 17 residues. The germline CDR1 and CDR2 sequences are SGHTA and FQGNSA. The germline V and J ends were trimmed by 1 base and 3 bases, with 17 bases remaining between them. The CDR3 DNA sequence: TGTGCCAGCAGCTTAGTCATTACGGGGGATGGAACAGATACGCAGTATTTT. Protein sequence: CASSLVITGDGTDTQYF.

The chain links TRBV19 to TRBJ1-2; 7 bases line up with TRBD1. The CDR3 spans 17 residues. J was trimmed by 4 bases and V by 1 base; bases with no gene match: 12. Germline V gene sequence: CDR1 LNHDA, CDR2 SQIVND (reference sequence). CDR3 sequence reads: CASSIAGGQGGIYGYTF. The CDR3 DNA follows: TGTGCCAGTAGTATAGCTGGAGGGCAGGGGGGCATCTATGGCTACACCTTC. Supplemented by reference TRBV19 and TRBJ1-2, the full variable domain reads DGGITQSPKYLFRKEGQNVTLSCEQNLNHDAMYWYRQDPGQGLRLIYYSQIVNDFQKGDIAEGYSVSREKKESFPLTVTSAQKNPTAFYLCASSIAGGQGGIYGYTFGSGTRLTVV.

This chain joins TRBV28 and TRBJ1-5, with D perhaps TRBD1 (5 bases). V was pared by 6 bases and J by 0 bases, with 12 bases between. Looked up from germline, CDR1 is MDHEN and CDR2 is SYDVKM. The CDR3 is made up of 15 amino acids. The CDR3 DNA reads as TGTGCCAGCAGAATCGCAGGGTATAGCAATCAGCCCCAGCATTTT. It translates to CASRIAGYSNQPQHF.

The rearrangement uses TRBV6-2 or TRBV6-3 and TRBJ1-1; 9 bases match TRBD1. The CDR3 has 15 amino acids. V lost 6 bases, J lost 5 bases, and 10 bases stayed unmatched. Germline V gives CDR1 MNHEY, CDR2 SVGEGT. The CDR3 loop is CASSRPTGGRTEAFF. The CDR3 DNA is TGTGCCAGCAGCCGACCCACAGGGGGCAGGACTGAAGCTTTCTTT.

This chain connects TRBV6-5 to TRBJ1-4, with 8 bases that match TRBD1. The CDR3 has 14 residues. J lost 7 bases, V lost 2 bases, and 3 bases had no gene match. The germline gives CDR1 MNHEY, CDR2 SVGAGI. The chain's CDR3 is CASSYVTGGEKLFF. The CDR3 DNA follows: TGTGCCAGCAGTTACGTTACAGGGGGTGAAAAACTGTTTTTT.

The V call is TRBV9, the J call TRBJ2-4; 8 nucleotides align to TRBD2. The CDR3 totals 17 residues. The V segment lost 0 bases and the J segment 7 bases; nucleotides outside the gene matches: 12. Germline CDR1 reads SGDLS; CDR2 reads YYNGEE. This chain's CDR3 is CASSVAASGQYGNIQYF. The DNA for the CDR3 is TGTGCCAGCAGCGTAGCGGCTAGCGGGCAGTACGGGAACATTCAGTACTTC. The variable domain in full, completed from reference TRBV9 and TRBJ2-4, reads DSGVTQTPKHLITATGQRVTLRCSPRSGDLSVYWYQQSLDQGLQFLIQYYNGEERAKGNILERFSAQQFPDLHSELNLSSLELGDSALYFCASSVAASGQYGNIQYFGAGTRLSVL.